Listed below are T cell receptor beta chains from one sample, sequenced in a study of blood T cells in healthy people across ages. MiXCR, run by TCRdb on the 5' RACE reads, gives a single entry per CDR3 protein. There are over 700,000 distinct CDR3 sequences in the sample; roughly 50% occur only once, and about 42% lies in the top ten. The sequencing sample was made of blood. The receptor source for this set is an elderly man in good health. Each CDR3 is given with its conserved first and last residue. D genes are given only for firm matches. Only part of the rows carry a size: once, few, many, or a class if the clone is expanded.

v_gene	j_gene	abundance	d_gene	CDR3aa
TRBV2	TRBJ1-6	-	TRBD1	CASRRDSPNSPLHF
TRBV6-6	TRBJ2-7	-	-	CASSYSNRGKTYEQYF
TRBV6-5	TRBJ2-3	-	-	CASSRRETGHRYAYF
TRBV20-1	TRBJ2-5	few	TRBD1	CSANDRGASKTQYF
TRBV6-1	TRBJ2-7	-	-	CASSVGGLREQYF
TRBV20-1	TRBJ2-5	-	-	CSAQGGVQYF
TRBV5-1	TRBJ1-1	-	TRBD1	CASSSRDRGEAFF
TRBV6-1	TRBJ2-7	-	-	CASSEGFGTYEQYF
TRBV4-2	TRBJ2-7	-	TRBD2	CASSQRLPDRREGYEQYF
TRBV9	TRBJ2-5	-	-	CASSRRLRADETQYF
TRBV6-1	TRBJ1-4	-	-	CASSRLLGQPTATNEKLFF
TRBV7-2	TRBJ2-7	-	-	CASSLGPGDYEQYF
TRBV24-1	TRBJ2-5	-	-	CATSPEDSFVYEQYF
TRBV12-3/TRBV12-4	TRBJ2-1	-	TRBD2	CASSPAGLGSLEQFF
TRBV29-1	TRBJ2-7	few	-	CSVGMAYEQYF
TRBV5-1	TRBJ2-1	-	TRBD2	CASSLGSIRLAPYNEQFF
TRBV29-1	TRBJ2-2	-	-	CSVVTVDTGELFF
TRBV7-9	TRBJ2-1	few	-	CASSSGQYNEQFF
TRBV5-1	TRBJ2-1	few	-	CASSFGQSNEQFF
TRBV6-1	TRBJ2-7	-	TRBD1	CASSAPGQVVWERYF
TRBV6-1	TRBJ2-1	-	-	CASSRRAADNEQFF
TRBV9	TRBJ2-2	-	TRBD2	CASSVGLAGWDGELFF
TRBV28	TRBJ1-1	-	-	CASSLTDRHNTEAFF
TRBV24-1	TRBJ2-1	-	-	CATSDFGPGGFEQFF
TRBV20-1	TRBJ2-7	-	-	CSAQTDPYEQYF
TRBV5-1	TRBJ2-3	-	-	CASSARLELGYAYF